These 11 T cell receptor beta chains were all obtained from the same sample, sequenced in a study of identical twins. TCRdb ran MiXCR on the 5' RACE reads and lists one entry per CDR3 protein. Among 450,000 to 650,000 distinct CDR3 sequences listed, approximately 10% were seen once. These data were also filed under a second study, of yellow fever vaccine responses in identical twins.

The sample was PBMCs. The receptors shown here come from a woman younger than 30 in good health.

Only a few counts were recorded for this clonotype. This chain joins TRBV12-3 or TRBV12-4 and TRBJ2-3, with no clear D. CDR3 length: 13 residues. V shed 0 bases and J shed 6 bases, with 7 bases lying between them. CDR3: CASSLAPYDTQYF. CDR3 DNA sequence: TGTGCCAGCAGTTTAGCGCCCTACGATACGCAGTATTTT.

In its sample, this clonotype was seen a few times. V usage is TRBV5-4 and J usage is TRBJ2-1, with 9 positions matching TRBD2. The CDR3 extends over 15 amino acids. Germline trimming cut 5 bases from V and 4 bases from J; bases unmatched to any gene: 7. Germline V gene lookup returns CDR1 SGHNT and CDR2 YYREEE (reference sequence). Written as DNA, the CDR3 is TGTGCCAGCAGTCGAGCGGGGGGTTTGTACAATGAGCAGTTCTTC. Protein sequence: CASSRAGGLYNEQFF. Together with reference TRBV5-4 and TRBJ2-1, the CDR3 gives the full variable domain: ETGVTQSPTHLIKTRGQQVTLRCSSQSGHNTVSWYQQALGQGPQFIFQYYREEENGRGNFPPRFSGLQFPNYSSELNVNALELDDSALYLCASSRAGGLYNEQFFGPGTRLTVL.

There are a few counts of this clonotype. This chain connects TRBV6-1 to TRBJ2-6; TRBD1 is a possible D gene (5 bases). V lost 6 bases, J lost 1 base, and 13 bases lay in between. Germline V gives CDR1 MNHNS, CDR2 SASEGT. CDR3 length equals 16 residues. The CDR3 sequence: CASSRRQGSGANVLTF. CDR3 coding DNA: TGTGCCAGCAGCCGCAGGCAGGGTTCTGGGGCCAACGTCCTGACTTTC.

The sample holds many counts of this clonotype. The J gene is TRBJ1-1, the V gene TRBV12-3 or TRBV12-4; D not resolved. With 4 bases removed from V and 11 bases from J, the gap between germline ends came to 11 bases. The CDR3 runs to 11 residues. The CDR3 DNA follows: TGTGCCAGCAGTTCCTGGAGCAACGCTTTCTTT. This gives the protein CASSSWSNAFF.

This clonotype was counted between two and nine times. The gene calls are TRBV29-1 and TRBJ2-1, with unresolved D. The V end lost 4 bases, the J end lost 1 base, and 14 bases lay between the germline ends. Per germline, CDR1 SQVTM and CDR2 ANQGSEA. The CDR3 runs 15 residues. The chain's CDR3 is CSVVPWLRSYNEQFF. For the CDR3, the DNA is TGCAGCGTTGTCCCCTGGCTTAGATCCTACAATGAGCAGTTCTTC.

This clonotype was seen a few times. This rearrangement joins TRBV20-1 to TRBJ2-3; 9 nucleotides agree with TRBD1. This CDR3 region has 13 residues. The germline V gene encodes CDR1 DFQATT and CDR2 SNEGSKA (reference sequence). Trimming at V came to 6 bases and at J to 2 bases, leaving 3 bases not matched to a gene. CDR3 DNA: TGCAGTGCGGGGACAGGGCTCACAGATACGCAGTATTTT. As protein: CSAGTGLTDTQYF.

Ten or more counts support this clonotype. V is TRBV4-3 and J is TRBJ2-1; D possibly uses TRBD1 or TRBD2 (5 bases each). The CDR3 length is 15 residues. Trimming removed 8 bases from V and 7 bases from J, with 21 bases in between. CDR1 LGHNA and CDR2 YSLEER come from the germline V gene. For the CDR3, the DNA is TGCGCCAGCCGTGGTCAAAGCGGAGAGGGGAATGAGCAGTTCTTC. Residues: CASRGQSGEGNEQFF.

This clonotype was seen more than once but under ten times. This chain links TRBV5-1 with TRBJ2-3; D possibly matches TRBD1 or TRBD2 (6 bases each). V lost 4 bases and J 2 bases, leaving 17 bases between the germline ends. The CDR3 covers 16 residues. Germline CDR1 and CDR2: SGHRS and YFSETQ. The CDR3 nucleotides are TGCGCCAGCAGCCCAAACCCGGGGGCCTACACAGATACGCAGTATTTT. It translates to CASSPNPGAYTDTQYF.

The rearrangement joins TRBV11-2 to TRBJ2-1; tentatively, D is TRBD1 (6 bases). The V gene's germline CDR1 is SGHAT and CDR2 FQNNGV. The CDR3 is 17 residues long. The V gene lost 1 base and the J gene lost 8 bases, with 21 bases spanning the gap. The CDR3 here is CASSLGPMQRGIDEQFF. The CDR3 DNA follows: TGTGCCAGCAGCTTAGGGCCTATGCAGAGGGGGATCGATGAGCAGTTCTTC.

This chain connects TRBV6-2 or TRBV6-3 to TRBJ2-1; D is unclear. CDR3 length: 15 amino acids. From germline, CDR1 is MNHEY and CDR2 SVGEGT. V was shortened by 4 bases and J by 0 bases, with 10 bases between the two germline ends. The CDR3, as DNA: TGTGCCAGCAGTTTGGGTAGGACCTCCTACAATGAGCAGTTCTTC. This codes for CASSLGRTSYNEQFF.

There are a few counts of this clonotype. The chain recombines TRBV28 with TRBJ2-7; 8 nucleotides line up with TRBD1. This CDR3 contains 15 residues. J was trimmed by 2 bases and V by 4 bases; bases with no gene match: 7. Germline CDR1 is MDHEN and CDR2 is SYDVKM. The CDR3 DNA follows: TGTGCCAGCAGTTATATCGGGACAGGAACCTACGAGCAGTACTTC. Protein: CASSYIGTGTYEQYF.